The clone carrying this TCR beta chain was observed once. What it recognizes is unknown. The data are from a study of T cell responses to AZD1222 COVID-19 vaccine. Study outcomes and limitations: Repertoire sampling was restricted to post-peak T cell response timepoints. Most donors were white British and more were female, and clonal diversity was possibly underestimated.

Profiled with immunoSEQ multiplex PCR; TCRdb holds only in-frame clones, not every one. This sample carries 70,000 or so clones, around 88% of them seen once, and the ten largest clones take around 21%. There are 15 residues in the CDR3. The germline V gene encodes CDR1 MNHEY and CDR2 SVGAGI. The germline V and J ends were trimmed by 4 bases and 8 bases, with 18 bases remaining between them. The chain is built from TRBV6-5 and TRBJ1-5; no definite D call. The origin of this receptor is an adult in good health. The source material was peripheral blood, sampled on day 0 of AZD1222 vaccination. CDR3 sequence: CASSSTGTSSEPQHF. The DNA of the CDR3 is TGTGCCAGCAGTTCCACGGGTACCTCTAGCGAGCCCCAGCATTTT.